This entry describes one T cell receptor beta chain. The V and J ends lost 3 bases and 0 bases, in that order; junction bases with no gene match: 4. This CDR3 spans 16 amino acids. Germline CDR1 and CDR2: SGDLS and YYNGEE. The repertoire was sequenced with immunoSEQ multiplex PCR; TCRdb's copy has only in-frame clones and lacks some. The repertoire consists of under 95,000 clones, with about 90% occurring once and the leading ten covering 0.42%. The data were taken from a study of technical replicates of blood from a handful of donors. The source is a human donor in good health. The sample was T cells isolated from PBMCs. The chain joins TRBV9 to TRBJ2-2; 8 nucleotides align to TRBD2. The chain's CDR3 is CASSASGSPNTGELFF. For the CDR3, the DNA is TGTGCCAGCAGCGCCAGCGGGAGCCCGAACACCGGGGAGCTGTTTTTT.